Listed here are 29 T cell receptor beta chains from one sample, sequenced in a study of shared clonotypes between healthy human individuals. Generated by immunoSEQ multiplex PCR, the TCRdb table keeps only in-frame clones and is missing some. The data contain roughly 2,000,000 clones, roughly 95% of them singletons. CD45RO-negative, CCR7-selected cells formed the naive CD8 fraction, which excluded terminally differentiated effector memory CD45RA+ cells. What was sequenced was naive CD8+ T cells from PBMCs. Receptors originate from a man in his late teens or twenties in good health. Some clones in this sample may be carry-over from other donors' samples.

This chain connects TRBV5-5 to TRBJ2-2; 7 bases are a match to TRBD1. Germline CDR1 reads SGHKS; CDR2 reads YYEKEE (reference sequence). V was pared by 4 bases and J by 3 bases, with 9 bases of the junction left unmatched. CDR3 size: 16 residues. The CDR3 DNA reads as TGTGCCAGCAGCCTGCCCGACAGGGTCGACACCGGGGAGCTGTTTTTT. Its translation is CASSLPDRVDTGELFF. The full variable domain, completed using reference TRBV5-5 and TRBJ2-2, is DAGVTQSPTHLIKTRGQQVTLRCSPISGHKSVSWYQQVLGQGPQFIFQYYEKEERGRGNFPDRFSARQFPNYSSELNVNALLLGDSALYLCASSLPDRVDTGELFFGEGSRLTVL.

The chain is built from TRBV14 and TRBJ2-2; D gene unclear. Trimming left V 4 bases short and J 4 bases short, with 7 bases between. Per germline, CDR1 SGHDN and CDR2 FVKESK. This CDR3 is 13 amino acids long. CDR3 residues: CASSPDFTGELFF. The CDR3 nucleotides are TGTGCCAGCAGCCCCGATTTCACCGGGGAGCTGTTTTTT.

V is TRBV19 and J is TRBJ2-7; TRBD1 agrees at 7 bases. The germline V gene has CDR1 LNHDA and CDR2 SQIVND (reference sequence). V shed 2 bases, J shed 4 bases, and the junction held 5 bases outside the gene matches. The CDR3 contains 14 residues. In DNA, the CDR3 is TGTGCCAGTAGTATAAAGGGGGCTGGTTACGAGCAGTACTTC. It specifies CASSIKGAGYEQYF.

The CDR3 sequence is CASSHQVQGPYEQYF. CDR3 DNA: TGTGCCAGCAGCCATCAGGTTCAGGGACCCTACGAGCAGTACTTC. The chain employs TRBV7-9 and TRBJ2-7; possibly TRBD1 or TRBD2 for D (5 bases each). V lost 5 bases to trimming and J lost 2 bases, with 16 bases between them. Germline CDR1 reads SEHNR; CDR2 reads FQNEAQ (reference sequence). This CDR3 contains 15 residues.

V usage is TRBV16 and J usage is TRBJ2-7, with TRBD1 identical over 10 bases. This CDR3 spans 15 amino acids. The germline gives CDR1 KGHSY, CDR2 FQNENV. With V trimmed by 0 bases and J by 7 bases, 6 bases remained unmatched. The CDR3 protein is CASSQSGTGVGEQYF. Written as DNA, the CDR3 is TGTGCCAGCAGCCAATCGGGGACAGGGGTAGGGGAGCAGTACTTC.

The V gene is TRBV6-5, the J gene TRBJ2-1; no clear D. V shed 0 bases and J shed 7 bases, with 10 bases lying between them. The CDR3 sequence is 14 residues long. From germline, CDR1 is MNHEY and CDR2 SVGAGI. The CDR3 here is CASSYSGLGNEQFF. The CDR3 nucleotides are TGTGCCAGCAGTTACTCCGGCCTGGGAAATGAGCAGTTCTTC.

V is TRBV11-2 and J is TRBJ2-7; 9 positions agree with TRBD1. The CDR3 runs to 15 residues. J lost 0 bases, V lost 4 bases, and 4 bases had no gene match. Germline V gives CDR1 SGHAT, CDR2 FQNNGV. The CDR3 loop reads CASSWGTGSSYEQYF. The DNA for the CDR3 is TGTGCCAGCAGCTGGGGGACAGGGAGCTCCTACGAGCAGTACTTC.

The chain recombines TRBV7-8 with TRBJ2-1; weak D call: TRBD1 (5 bases). The CDR3 totals 15 residues. Germline lookup yields CDR1 SGHVS and CDR2 FQNEAQ. Trimming removed 4 bases from V and 9 bases from J, with 19 bases in between. The DNA for the CDR3 is TGTGCCAGCAGCTCCAGGCGTCCGGATAGGGGTGAGCAGTTCTTC. Protein: CASSSRRPDRGEQFF.

The gene calls are TRBV6-1 and TRBJ2-5; 9 bases are a match to TRBD2. This CDR3 contains 16 residues. In germline, CDR1 is MNHNS, CDR2 SASEGT. The junction had 15 bases not matched to a gene; V was cut back by 4 bases and J by 9 bases. CDR3 nucleotide sequence: TGTGCCAGCAGTGCCCCGGGACTAGCCTCTCAGGGGGCCCAGTACTTC. Translation gives CASSAPGLASQGAQYF.

This chain links TRBV19 with TRBJ2-5; D is possibly TRBD1 or TRBD2 (5 bases each). The length of the CDR3 is 14 residues. Per germline, CDR1 LNHDA and CDR2 SQIVND (reference sequence). V was shortened by 9 bases and J by 5 bases, with 19 bases between the two germline ends. This CDR3 is CARHPGRSWETQYF. For the CDR3, the DNA is TGTGCCAGACATCCGGGACGTTCTTGGGAGACCCAGTACTTC.

The chain combines TRBV30 with TRBJ1-2; 8 positions agree with TRBD1. Germline loops: CDR1 GTSNPN, CDR2 SVGIG (reference sequence). V dropped 3 bases and J dropped 0; count of bases not matched to a gene: 9. This CDR3 has 16 amino acids. The CDR3 bases are TGTGCCTGGAGCAACCGGGACAGGCCCCCTAACTATGGCTACACCTTC. Translating gives CAWSNRDRPPNYGYTF.

The V gene is TRBV27, the J gene TRBJ2-1; 12 nucleotides match TRBD1. The CDR3 loop spans 15 amino acids. The germline gives CDR1 MNHEY, CDR2 SMNVEV (reference sequence). With 3 bases clipped from V and 7 bases from J, the junction kept 4 bases outside the gene matches. The CDR3 loop is CASSFRDRGRNEQFF. The CDR3 coding sequence is TGTGCCAGCAGTTTCCGGGACAGGGGGCGGAATGAGCAGTTCTTC.

The J gene is TRBJ2-4, the V gene TRBV19; TRBD2 matches at 9 bases. CDR3 length: 16 residues. From germline, CDR1 is LNHDA and CDR2 SQIVND (reference sequence). Trimming took 3 bases from V and 5 from J; bases not matched to a gene: 8. The CDR3 coding sequence is TGTGCCAGTAGTATCTTAGCGGGAGAGGGTGAAAACATTCAGTACTTC. This encodes CASSILAGEGENIQYF. The full variable domain, in which reference TRBV19 and TRBJ2-4 provide the parts outside the CDR3, is DGGITQSPKYLFRKEGQNVTLSCEQNLNHDAMYWYRQDPGQGLRLIYYSQIVNDFQKGDIAEGYSVSREKKESFPLTVTSAQKNPTAFYLCASSILAGEGENIQYFGAGTRLSVL.

The chain carries TRBV6-1 and TRBJ1-5; D is perhaps TRBD1 (5 bases). The CDR3 totals 14 residues. Germline lookup yields CDR1 MNHNS and CDR2 SASEGT. The CDR3 sequence is CAAARAGHYQPQHF. CDR3 sequence (DNA): TGTGCAGCGGCCCGGGCCGGACATTATCAGCCCCAGCATTTT.

The chain is built from TRBV5-5 and TRBJ2-1; no reliable D call. Trimming took 1 base from V and 4 from J, leaving 6 bases between them. The V gene's germline CDR1 is SGHKS and CDR2 YYEKEE (reference sequence). CDR3 length: 13 amino acids. DNA of the CDR3: TGTGCCAGCAGCTTGTTCAGGTACAATGAGCAGTTCTTC. Translation gives CASSLFRYNEQFF.

The table lists this clone with a count of one. DNA of the CDR3: TGTGCCACCAGCAGATACTTAGGCAATGAGCAGTTCTTC. Its translation is CATSRYLGNEQFF. The chain joins TRBV15 to TRBJ2-1; unclear D gene. CDR1 and CDR2 (germline): LNHNV, YYDKDF (reference sequence). V gave up 2 bases and J gave up 6 bases, with 8 bases separating them. The CDR3 length is 13 residues.

J is TRBJ2-7 and V is TRBV29-1; D possibly matches TRBD1 or TRBD2 (5 bases each). This CDR3 is 11 amino acids long. CDR1 is SQVTM, CDR2 ANQGSEA, per germline. V was trimmed by 0 bases and J by 9 bases, leaving 9 bases between them. CDR3 sequence reads: CSVEEGRVQYF. DNA for the CDR3: TGCAGCGTTGAAGAGGGGCGGGTGCAGTACTTC.

Worth noting for this clone: The identical CDR3 is also encoded by other nucleotide sequences in the sample. The chain couples TRBV27 to TRBJ1-5, with TRBD1 matching 7 bases. V shed 5 bases and J 5 bases; nucleotides not matched to a gene: 6. Germline-derived CDR1 and CDR2 are MNHEY and SMNVEV (reference sequence). This CDR3 is built from 14 residues. This chain's CDR3 is CASSIRQGYQPQHF. In DNA, the CDR3 is TGTGCCAGCAGTATCAGACAGGGTTATCAGCCCCAGCATTTT.

The rearrangement uses TRBV16 and TRBJ2-1; D unclear. V was trimmed by 0 bases and J by 7 bases, leaving 4 bases between them. CDR3 length equals 12 residues. Germline assignment: CDR1 KGHSY and CDR2 FQNENV. The CDR3 region has the DNA TGTGCCAGCAGCCAATCCCCGAATGAGCAGTTCTTC. Its protein product is CASSQSPNEQFF.

CDR3 amino acids: CASSQDGVGFGYEQYF. The CDR3 nucleotides read TGCGCCAGCAGCCAAGATGGTGTGGGTTTTGGCTACGAGCAGTACTTC. The chain employs TRBV4-1 and TRBJ2-7, with D hard to call. Germline CDR1 is MGHRA and CDR2 is YSYEKL. The CDR3 has 16 residues. V lost 0 bases, J lost 3 bases, and 15 bases lay in between.

As regards this clone: This may arise from a read error, as a much more abundant clone is one base away. This specimen includes other DNA sequences encoding the same CDR3. This chain uses TRBV7-8 with TRBJ1-1, with TRBD1 matching 9 bases. Germline V lookup: CDR1 SGHVS, CDR2 FQNEAQ. V lost 3 bases and J lost 1; bases outside the gene matches: 0. This CDR3 is built from 14 residues. CDR3 DNA: TGTGCCAGCAGCTTGGGACAGGGGAACACTGAAGCTTTCTTT. This gives the protein CASSLGQGNTEAFF.

This clone showed up just once. V gene TRBV19 combines with J gene TRBJ1-1; 9 positions match TRBD1. The CDR3 totals 15 residues. The V and J ends lost 3 bases and 4 bases, in that order; junction bases with no gene match: 6. CDR1 and CDR2 from the germline V gene are LNHDA and SQIVND (reference sequence). The CDR3 coding sequence is TGTGCCAGTAGTATCCGACGGGACAGGGTCACTGAAGCTTTCTTT. Its translation: CASSIRRDRVTEAFF.

This clone was recorded only once. CDR3 sequence (DNA): TGCACCAGCAGCCAAGATTGGCGATGGGGCGAGCAGTACTTC. Its translation: CTSSQDWRWGEQYF. The gene calls are TRBV1 and TRBJ2-7. TRBV1 is a documented pseudogene. CDR3 length equals 14 residues.

The chain recombines TRBV7-8 with TRBJ2-1; 8 bases align to TRBD1. The CDR3 is 14 residues long. Germline CDR1 SGHVS, CDR2 FQNEAQ. Germline trimming cut 5 bases from V and 7 bases from J; bases unmatched to any gene: 7. The CDR3 DNA reads as TGTGCCAGCAGCGGGTGGACAGGGTTTAATGAGCAGTTCTTC. This codes for CASSGWTGFNEQFF.

The chain combines TRBV27 with TRBJ1-1; D is undetermined. Per the germline V gene, CDR1 is MNHEY and CDR2 is SMNVEV (reference sequence). The length of the CDR3 is 11 residues. V lost 4 bases and J 8 bases, leaving 8 bases between the germline ends. The CDR3 DNA is TGTGCCAGCAGTTCTTCAGTGGAAGCTTTCTTT. Amino acids: CASSSSVEAFF.

J is TRBJ2-1 and V is TRBV19; 9 nucleotides align to TRBD2. This CDR3 region has 14 residues. Germline CDR1 and CDR2: LNHDA and SQIVND (reference sequence). Germline trimming cut 7 bases from V and 6 bases from J; bases unmatched to any gene: 7. The CDR3 DNA reads as TGTGCCAGTATCACCAGCGGGAGGCCCAATGAGCAGTTCTTC. Translated: CASITSGRPNEQFF.

Concerning this clone: Distinct nucleotide sequences in the sample also encode this CDR3. V usage is TRBV5-4 and J usage is TRBJ2-7, with 7 bases identical to TRBD1. The CDR3 extends over 13 amino acids. Unmatched junction bases numbered 3, after V lost 2 bases and J lost 4 bases. The germline gives CDR1 SGHNT, CDR2 YYREEE (reference sequence). The DNA of the CDR3 is TGTGCCAGCAGCTTCGACAGGGCTTACGAGCAGTACTTC. Translating gives CASSFDRAYEQYF.

The rearrangement uses TRBV6-1 and TRBJ2-1; 14 positions match TRBD2. This CDR3 is built from 16 residues. V gave up 2 bases and J gave up 10 bases; unmatched junction bases: 7. Germline V gives CDR1 MNHNS, CDR2 SASEGT. The CDR3 nucleotides read TGTGCCAGCAGTGAAATCGGACTAGCGGGAGGACGGGAGCAGTTCTTC. Amino acid sequence: CASSEIGLAGGREQFF.

This clone was found once. The V call is TRBV28, the J call TRBJ2-1; 8 bases align to TRBD2. V was clipped by 5 bases and J by 8 bases; unmatched bases: 8. Germline lookup yields CDR1 MDHEN and CDR2 SYDVKM. The CDR3 contains 14 residues. Here the CDR3 reads CASSAPGTSYEQFF. CDR3 in DNA: TGTGCCAGCAGTGCCCCCGGGACTAGTTATGAGCAGTTCTTC.